This is a list of T cell receptor beta chains from one sample in a study of T cells in Graves' hyperthyroidism and ophthalmopathy. TCRdb itself ran the multiplex PCR reads through MiXCR, one entry per CDR3 protein. The table has about half a million distinct CDR3 sequences, roughly 20% seen once; the top ten hold 26%. Sequenced sample: blood. Receptors originate from a young man with Graves' hyperthyroidism. Each CDR3 is given with its conserved first and last residue. A D gene is named only where the DNA matches it firmly.

D: TRBD1
V: TRBV3-1
CDR3: CASSHWDRPNTEAFF

D: .
V: TRBV28
CDR3: CASSFVGGGVGNQPQHF

D: .
V: TRBV6-5
CDR3: CASSYGPGSSVKETQYF

D: TRBD1
V: TRBV4-1
CDR3: CASSQERQGVSGANVLTF

D: .
V: TRBV18
CDR3: CASSPQGREGYTF

D: .
V: TRBV20-1
CDR3: CSAGTQKNTGELFF

D: .
V: TRBV12-3/TRBV12-4
CDR3: CASSFTGGELFF

D: .
V: TRBV19
CDR3: CASSIVRDGPSYGYTF

D: .
V: TRBV12-3/TRBV12-4
CDR3: CASSLTRQIMNTEAFF

D: .
V: TRBV6-2/TRBV6-3
CDR3: CASSYWGNTEAFF

D: .
V: TRBV4-1
CDR3: CASSPVSLGVLRHEQYF

D: TRBD1
V: TRBV28
CDR3: CASRPQGGTEAFF

D: TRBD1
V: TRBV28
CDR3: CASSLWDRAGTEAFF

D: TRBD1
V: TRBV27
CDR3: CASSPRSDRGYTIYF

D: .
V: TRBV12-3/TRBV12-4
CDR3: CASRGGQSEAFF

D: .
V: TRBV12-3/TRBV12-4
CDR3: CASSLWREGTGELFF

D: .
V: TRBV30
CDR3: CAWSAGSLKAFF

D: .
V: TRBV6-5
CDR3: CASSWALGRPNTEAFF

D: .
V: TRBV2
CDR3: CASSGVENNYGYTF

D: .
V: TRBV6-5
CDR3: CASSYSGRTEAFF

D: .
V: TRBV12-3/TRBV12-4
CDR3: CASTEGENTEAFF

D: .
V: TRBV2
CDR3: CASSEPLPPYEQYF

D: TRBD1
V: TRBV9
CDR3: CASSVVGGSSPLHF

D: .
V: TRBV12-3/TRBV12-4
CDR3: CASSLALAPMRTQYF

D: .
V: TRBV4-2
CDR3: CASSQDQGMRYEQYF

D: .
V: TRBV6-1
CDR3: CASRTRGGGTEAFF

D: .
V: TRBV20-1
CDR3: CSASGADLHEQYF

D: TRBD1
V: TRBV12-3/TRBV12-4
CDR3: CASRRGTGPYEQYF

D: .
V: TRBV12-3/TRBV12-4
CDR3: CASSLMSRFDGYTF

D: .
V: TRBV12-3/TRBV12-4
CDR3: CASSVQPRGGTEAFF

D: .
V: TRBV28
CDR3: CASSLTFREQYF

D: .
V: TRBV19
CDR3: CASSPQGQNYGYTF

D: .
V: TRBV30
CDR3: CAWSLDSVNQPQHF

D: TRBD2
V: TRBV20-1
CDR3: CSARDVERGMGEQYF

D: .
V: TRBV20-1
CDR3: CSARRDISYEQYF